The 8 T cell receptor beta chains in this list originate from one sample, sequenced in a study of graft-versus-host responses after intestinal transplantation. Libraries were prepared by immunoSEQ multiplex PCR; TCRdb keeps only in-frame clonotypes and omits some of them. This sample yields around 89,000 clones, of which under 95% are seen a single time; roughly 0.39% belongs to the top ten. The antigens of these receptors remain unknown. The sequencing used unstimulated CD8+ T cells sorted from spleen or lymph node cells, collected before transplant. These receptors originate from a human donor who was the organ donor for an intestinal transplant.

The gene calls are TRBV28 and TRBJ2-2; TRBD2 agrees at 8 bases. The CDR3 covers 16 residues. The germline V gene has CDR1 MDHEN and CDR2 SYDVKM. J was trimmed by 8 bases and V by 6 bases; bases with no gene match: 14. As DNA, the CDR3 is TGTGCCAGCAGCCTGCCCAGCGGGGGAGCTGTGGGGGAGCTGTTTTTT. It codes for CASSLPSGGAVGELFF.

The gene calls are TRBV5-1 and TRBJ1-1; D may be TRBD1 (5 bases). This CDR3 contains 14 residues. Germline V CDR1 and CDR2: SGHRS, YFSETQ. The V gene lost 4 bases and the J gene lost 4 bases, with 14 bases spanning the gap. As DNA, the CDR3 is TGCGCCAGCAGCATAGGTGACAGCTTCACTGAAGCTTTCTTT. This sequence encodes CASSIGDSFTEAFF. The variable domain in full, with the rest retrieved from reference TRBV5-1 and TRBJ1-1, is KAGVTQTPRYLIKTRGQQVTLSCSPISGHRSVSWYQQTPGQGLQFLFEYFSETQRNKGNFPGRFSGRQFSNSRSEMNVSTLELGDSALYLCASSIGDSFTEAFFGQGTRLTVV.

The chain employs TRBV4-2 and TRBJ2-1; 9 bases align to TRBD2. Germline V gene sequence: CDR1 LGHNA, CDR2 YNFKEQ. The trim removed 3 bases at V and 7 bases at J, leaving 4 bases unmatched. CDR3 length equals 14 residues. The CDR3 region is CASSHRSGGNEQFF. Here the CDR3 DNA reads TGTGCCAGCAGCCACAGGAGCGGGGGGAATGAGCAGTTCTTC.

This chain connects TRBV4-2 to TRBJ1-3; D is possibly TRBD1 (6 bases). Between the trimmed V and J ends, which lost 1 base and 0 bases, there was a span of 10 bases. Germline lookup yields CDR1 LGHNA and CDR2 YNFKEQ. This CDR3 spans 16 amino acids. Here the CDR3 reads CASSQATTGSGNTIYF. The CDR3 DNA reads as TGTGCCAGCAGCCAAGCTACGACAGGCTCTGGAAACACCATATATTTT.

The chain combines TRBV15 with TRBJ1-6, with D possibly TRBD1 on 6 matching bases. V was shortened by 1 base and J by 9 bases, with 10 bases between the two germline ends. The CDR3 contains 14 residues. Germline loops: CDR1 LNHNV, CDR2 YYDKDF (reference sequence). CDR3 coding DNA: TGTGCCACCAGCAGAGCTACAGGGCTTTCACCCCTCCACTTT. Translating it yields CATSRATGLSPLHF.

The rearrangement links TRBV4-3 to TRBJ1-3; D is unclear. V gave up 0 bases and J gave up 4 bases, with 13 bases separating them. Germline CDR1 is LGHNA and CDR2 is YSLEER. CDR3 length: 16 residues. Here the CDR3 DNA reads TGCGCCAGCAGCCAAGACTCGGCCTCGGAGGGAAACACCATATATTTT. This sequence encodes CASSQDSASEGNTIYF.

The chain joins TRBV19 to TRBJ2-7; 10 bases line up with TRBD1. V trimming: 8 bases; J trimming: 3 bases; junction bases outside the gene matches: 7. Per germline, CDR1 LNHDA and CDR2 SQIVND (reference sequence). CDR3 length: 14 residues. The CDR3 here is CASHPGQGFYEQYF. CDR3 in DNA: TGTGCCAGTCACCCGGGACAGGGGTTCTACGAGCAGTACTTC.

This chain uses TRBV5-6 with TRBJ2-3; unclear D gene. CDR1 and CDR2 (germline): SGHDT, YYEEEE. The CDR3 consists of 15 residues. With 2 bases removed from V and 5 bases from J, the gap between germline ends came to 15 bases. The CDR3, as DNA: TGTGCCAGCAGCTTCGCGCAGGCTATAATAGATACGCAGTATTTT. Amino acids: CASSFAQAIIDTQYF. The full variable domain, in which reference TRBV5-6 and TRBJ2-3 provide the parts outside the CDR3, is DAGVTQSPTHLIKTRGQQVTLRCSPKSGHDTVSWYQQALGQGPQFIFQYYEEEERQRGNFPDRFSGHQFPNYSSELNVNALLLGDSALYLCASSFAQAIIDTQYFGPGTRLTVL.